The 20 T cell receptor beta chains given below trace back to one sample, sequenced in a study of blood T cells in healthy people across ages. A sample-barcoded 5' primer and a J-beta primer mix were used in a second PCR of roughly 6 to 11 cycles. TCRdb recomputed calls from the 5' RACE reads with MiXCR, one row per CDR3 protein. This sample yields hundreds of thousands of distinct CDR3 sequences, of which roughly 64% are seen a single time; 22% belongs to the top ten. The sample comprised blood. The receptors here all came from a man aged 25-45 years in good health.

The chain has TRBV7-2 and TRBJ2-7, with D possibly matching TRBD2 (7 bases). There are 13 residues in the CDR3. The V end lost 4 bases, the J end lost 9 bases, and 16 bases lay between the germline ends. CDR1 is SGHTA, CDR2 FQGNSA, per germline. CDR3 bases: TGTGCCAGCAGCTCCTTGGGGGGGCGGGGGCAGTACTTC. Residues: CASSSLGGRGQYF.

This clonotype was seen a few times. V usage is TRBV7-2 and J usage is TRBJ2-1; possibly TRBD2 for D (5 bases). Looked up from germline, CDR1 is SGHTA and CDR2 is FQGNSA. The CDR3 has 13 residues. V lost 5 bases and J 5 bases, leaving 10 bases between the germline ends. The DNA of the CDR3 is TGTGCCAGCAGCCTGGACTTAAACAATGAGCAGTTCTTC. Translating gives CASSLDLNNEQFF.

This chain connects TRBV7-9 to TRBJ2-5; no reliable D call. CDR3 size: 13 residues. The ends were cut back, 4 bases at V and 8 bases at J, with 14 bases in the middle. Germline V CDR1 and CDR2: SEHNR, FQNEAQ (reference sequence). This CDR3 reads CASSSPVGPTQYF. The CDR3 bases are TGTGCCAGCAGCTCCCCGGTTGGGCCTACCCAGTACTTC.

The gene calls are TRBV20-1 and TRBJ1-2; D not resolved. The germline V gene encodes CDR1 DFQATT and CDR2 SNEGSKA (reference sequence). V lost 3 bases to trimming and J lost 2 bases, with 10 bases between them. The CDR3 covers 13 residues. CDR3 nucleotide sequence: TGCAGTGCTAGTGTCCTCGAGAACTATGGCTACACCTTC. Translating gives CSASVLENYGYTF.

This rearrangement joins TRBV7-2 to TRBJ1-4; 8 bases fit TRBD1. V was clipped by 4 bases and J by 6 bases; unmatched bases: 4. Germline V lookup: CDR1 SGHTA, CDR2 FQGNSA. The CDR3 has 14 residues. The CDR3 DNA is TGTGCCAGCAGCTCACAGGGGGGATATGAAAAACTGTTTTTT. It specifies CASSSQGGYEKLFF.

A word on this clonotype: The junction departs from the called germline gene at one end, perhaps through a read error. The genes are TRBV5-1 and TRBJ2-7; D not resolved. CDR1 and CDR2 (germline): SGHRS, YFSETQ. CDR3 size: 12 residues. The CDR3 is CASTDGTYEQYF. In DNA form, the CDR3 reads TGTGCCAGCACCGATGGGACCTACGAGCAGTACTTC.

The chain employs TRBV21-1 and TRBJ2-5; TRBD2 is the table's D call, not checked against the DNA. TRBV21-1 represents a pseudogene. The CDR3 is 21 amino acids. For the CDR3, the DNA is TGTGCCAGCAGCAAAGTGATTTTCGGGTTCGGTCTAGCGGGAGGGAAAGAGACCCAGTACTTC. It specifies CASSKVIFGFGLAGGKETQYF.

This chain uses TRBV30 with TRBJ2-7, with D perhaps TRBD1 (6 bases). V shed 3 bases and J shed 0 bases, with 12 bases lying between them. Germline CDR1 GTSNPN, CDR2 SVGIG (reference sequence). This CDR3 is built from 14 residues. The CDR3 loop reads CAWRRDTSSYEQYF. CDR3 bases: TGTGCCTGGAGGAGGGACACAAGCTCCTACGAGCAGTACTTC.

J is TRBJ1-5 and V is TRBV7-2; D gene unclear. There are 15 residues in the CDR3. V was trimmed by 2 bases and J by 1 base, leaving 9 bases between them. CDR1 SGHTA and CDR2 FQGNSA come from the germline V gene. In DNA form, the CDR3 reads TGTGCCAGCAGCTTATGGTTGGGGAGCAATCAGCCCCAGCATTTT. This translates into CASSLWLGSNQPQHF.

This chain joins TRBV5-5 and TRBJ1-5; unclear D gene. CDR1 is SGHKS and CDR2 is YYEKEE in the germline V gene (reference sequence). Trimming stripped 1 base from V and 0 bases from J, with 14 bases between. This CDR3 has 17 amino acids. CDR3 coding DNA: TGTGCCAGCAGCTTGTTCCCGGAACTCTATAGCAATCAGCCCCAGCATTTT. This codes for CASSLFPELYSNQPQHF.

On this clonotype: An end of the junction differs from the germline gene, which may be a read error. This CDR3 is CSVPNPGGLNTEAFF. The CDR3 nucleotides read TGCAGCGTTCCCAATCCAGGGGGCCTGAACACCGAAGCTTTCTTT. The chain couples TRBV29-1 to TRBJ1-1; 8 bases agree with TRBD1. The CDR3 has 15 residues. Per the germline V gene, CDR1 is SQVTM and CDR2 is ANQGSEA.

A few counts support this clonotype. CDR3 nucleotide sequence: TGTGCCAGCAGCTCCCCGGATGGTGGCTACACCTTC. Its translation is CASSSPDGGYTF. This chain connects TRBV7-9 to TRBJ1-2; D uncertain. The CDR3 extends over 12 amino acids. The ends were cut back, 4 bases at V and 7 bases at J, with 10 bases in the middle. In germline, CDR1 is SEHNR, CDR2 FQNEAQ (reference sequence).

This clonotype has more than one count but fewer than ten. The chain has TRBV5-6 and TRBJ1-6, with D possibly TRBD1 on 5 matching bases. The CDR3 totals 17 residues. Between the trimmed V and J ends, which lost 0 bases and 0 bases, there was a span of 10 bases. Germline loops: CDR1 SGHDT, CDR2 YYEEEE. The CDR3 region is CASSLVGAVSYNSPLHF. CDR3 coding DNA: TGTGCCAGCAGCTTGGTCGGGGCCGTCTCCTATAATTCACCCCTCCACTTT.

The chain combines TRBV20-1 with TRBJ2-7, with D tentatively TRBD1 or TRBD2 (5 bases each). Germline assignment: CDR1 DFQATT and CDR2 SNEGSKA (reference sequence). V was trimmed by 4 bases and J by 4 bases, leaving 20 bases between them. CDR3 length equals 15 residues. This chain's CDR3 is CSATLWGSRPYEQYF. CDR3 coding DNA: TGCAGTGCTACCCTGTGGGGGTCTAGACCTTACGAGCAGTACTTC.

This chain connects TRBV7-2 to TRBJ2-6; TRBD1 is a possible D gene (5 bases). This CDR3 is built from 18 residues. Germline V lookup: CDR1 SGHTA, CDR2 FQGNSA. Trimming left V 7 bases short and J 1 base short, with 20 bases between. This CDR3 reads CASTLGQGAASGANVLTF. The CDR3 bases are TGTGCCAGCACCCTAGGCCAGGGCGCAGCATCTGGGGCCAACGTCCTGACTTTC.

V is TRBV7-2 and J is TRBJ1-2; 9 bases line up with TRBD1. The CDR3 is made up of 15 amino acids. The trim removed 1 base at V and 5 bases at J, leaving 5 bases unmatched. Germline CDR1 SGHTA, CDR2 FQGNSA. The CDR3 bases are TGTGCCAGCAGCTTAGAGGGCGGGACAGGGTATGGCTACACCTTC. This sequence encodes CASSLEGGTGYGYTF.

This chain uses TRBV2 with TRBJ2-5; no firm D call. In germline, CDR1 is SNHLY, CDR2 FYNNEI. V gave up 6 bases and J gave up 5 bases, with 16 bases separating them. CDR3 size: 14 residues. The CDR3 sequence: CASRLRRLGETQYF. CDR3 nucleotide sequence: TGTGCCAGCAGATTGCGTCGGCTCGGGGAGACCCAGTACTTC.

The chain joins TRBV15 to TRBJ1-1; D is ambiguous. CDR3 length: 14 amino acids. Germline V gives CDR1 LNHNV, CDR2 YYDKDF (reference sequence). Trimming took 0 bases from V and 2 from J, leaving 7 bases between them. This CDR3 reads CATSRDRGNTEAFF. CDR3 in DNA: TGTGCCACCAGCAGAGATCGGGGTAACACTGAAGCTTTCTTT.

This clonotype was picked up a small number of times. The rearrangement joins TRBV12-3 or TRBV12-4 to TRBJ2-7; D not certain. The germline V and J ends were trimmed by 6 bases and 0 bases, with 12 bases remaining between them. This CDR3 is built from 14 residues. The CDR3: CASSRTMASYEQYF. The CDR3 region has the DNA TGTGCCAGCAGCCGGACCATGGCCTCCTACGAGCAGTACTTC.

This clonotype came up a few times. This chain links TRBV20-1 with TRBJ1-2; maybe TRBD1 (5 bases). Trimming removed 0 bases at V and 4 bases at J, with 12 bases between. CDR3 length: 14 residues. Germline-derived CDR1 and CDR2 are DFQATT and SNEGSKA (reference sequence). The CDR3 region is CSARDSRQTYGYTF. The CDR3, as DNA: TGCAGTGCTAGAGACTCTCGACAGACCTATGGCTACACCTTC.